Below are 4 T cell receptor beta chains sequenced from a single sample in a study of CD8 T cells in Susac syndrome. It was with random hexamers that roughly 0.45 to 1 ug RNA was reverse transcribed. TCRdb ran MiXCR on the immunoSEQ multiplex PCR reads and lists one entry per CDR3 protein. The profile covers 85,000 to 90,000 distinct CDR3 sequences, with 85% to 95% appearing a single time and roughly 0.32% taken by the ten largest. The sequencing input was CD8+ T cells from PBMCs. These TCRs come from a human donor in good health.

The chain carries TRBV4-1 and TRBJ1-3, with D possibly TRBD1 on 5 matching bases. Per germline, CDR1 MGHRA and CDR2 YSYEKL. The CDR3 is 16 residues long. The V and J ends lost 1 base and 0 bases respectively, with 10 bases between them. DNA of the CDR3: TGCGCCAGCAGCCAAGGCGGGACGGACTCTGGAAACACCATATATTTT. Its translation: CASSQGGTDSGNTIYF.

J is TRBJ2-1 and V is TRBV7-9, with D possibly being TRBD1 (5 bases). The CDR3 has 14 amino acids. Germline V gene sequence: CDR1 SEHNR, CDR2 FQNEAQ (reference sequence). Deletions cut 4 bases from V and 6 bases from J, with 13 bases between. The CDR3 sequence is CASSYQGTPNEQFF. DNA of the CDR3: TGTGCCAGCAGCTACCAGGGAACCCCCAATGAGCAGTTCTTC.

The chain combines TRBV5-6 with TRBJ1-4; D perhaps matches TRBD1 (6 bases). The germline V and J ends were trimmed by 2 bases and 2 bases, with 10 bases remaining between them. The length of the CDR3 is 15 residues. Germline CDR1 SGHDT, CDR2 YYEEEE. CDR3 bases: TGTGCCAGCAGCTTACCTCAGGGGACTAATGAAAAACTGTTTTTT. The encoded protein is CASSLPQGTNEKLFF.

The table lists this clonotype with a count of one. The chain is built from TRBV19 and TRBJ2-1; D call uncertain. Between the trimmed V and J ends, which lost 3 bases and 4 bases, there was a span of 7 bases. The CDR3 consists of 13 residues. Germline V gives CDR1 LNHDA, CDR2 SQIVND (reference sequence). The CDR3 here is CASSIGPYNEQFF. The DNA for the CDR3 is TGTGCCAGTAGTATCGGCCCATACAATGAGCAGTTCTTC. The whole variable domain, filled in from reference TRBV19 and TRBJ2-1, reads DGGITQSPKYLFRKEGQNVTLSCEQNLNHDAMYWYRQDPGQGLRLIYYSQIVNDFQKGDIAEGYSVSREKKESFPLTVTSAQKNPTAFYLCASSIGPYNEQFFGPGTRLTVL.